This is a list of T cell receptor beta chains from one sample in a study of cytomegalovirus exposure and HLA in healthy donors. TCRdb keeps only in-frame clones here, not all; method: immunoSEQ multiplex PCR. Of 140,000 or so clones listed, 80% were seen once; the top ten hold about 4.4%. Sequencing was performed on PBMCs. Every receptor here comes from a man aged 35 to 55 in good health and CMV-seronegative. Each CDR3 is given with its conserved first and last residue. A D gene is named only where the DNA matches it firmly. For some rows the clone size is stated as once, few or many, or as a class when expanded; others skip it.

TRBV19	.	11	TRBJ1-1	.	TGTGCCAGTACCGGGAACACTGAAGCTTTCTTT	CASTGNTEAFF
TRBV5-1	.	13	TRBJ1-2	.	TGCGCCAGCAGCTTGAGGCAGGGTTATGGCTACACCTTC	CASSLRQGYGYTF
TRBV18	.	15	TRBJ2-4	.	TGTGCCAGCTCACCACGTTCGGGGGACAAAAACATTCAGTACTTC	CASSPRSGDKNIQYF
TRBV9	once	13	TRBJ1-1	.	TGTGCCAGCAGCGGGACAGTGGGCACTGAAGCTTTCTTT	CASSGTVGTEAFF
TRBV4-3	once	15	TRBJ1-1	.	TGCGCCAGCAGCCAAGACGCCCAGGGTGGCACTGAAGCTTTCTTT	CASSQDAQGGTEAFF
TRBV5-1	.	16	TRBJ1-2	.	TGCGCCAGCAGCCGTCTTACAGGGACCGAGGGCTATGGCTACACCTTC	CASSRLTGTEGYGYTF
TRBV6-5	.	14	TRBJ1-3	.	TGTGCCAGCAGTTACACAGCTTCTGGAAACACCATATATTTT	CASSYTASGNTIYF
TRBV7-8	.	13	TRBJ1-2	.	TGTGCCAGCAGCTTCGACAGCAACTATGGCTACACCTTC	CASSFDSNYGYTF
TRBV4-1	few	15	TRBJ1-2	TRBD1	TGCGCCAGCAGCCCCATTGGGACAGGGAACTATGGCTACACCTTC	CASSPIGTGNYGYTF
TRBV11-2	.	17	TRBJ2-1	.	TGTGCCAGCAGCTTAGGCCCCGGGATAGGCTCCTACAATGAGCAGTTCTTC	CASSLGPGIGSYNEQFF
TRBV19	.	13	TRBJ1-6	.	TGTGCCAGTAGTTGGACAAATAATTCACCCCTCCACTTT	CASSWTNNSPLHF
TRBV19	.	15	TRBJ1-5	TRBD1	TGTGCCAGTAGGCCAGGGGGAAGCCGCAATCAGCCCCAGCATTTT	CASRPGGSRNQPQHF
TRBV7-2	.	12	TRBJ2-7	.	TGTGCCAGCAGCTCACAGGGCGTTGAGCAGTACTTC	CASSSQGVEQYF
TRBV4-2	.	17	TRBJ2-2	.	TGTGCCAGCAGCCAACGTTTAGGAGGGGGGGCCACCGGGGAGCTGTTTTTT	CASSQRLGGGATGELFF
TRBV2	.	14	TRBJ1-5	TRBD1	TGTGCCAGCACAAGACAGGGTGGAACTCAGCCCCAGCATTTT	CASTRQGGTQPQHF
TRBV7-8	.	15	TRBJ1-1	TRBD1	TGTGCCAGCAGCCGAGGACAGGGGGAGAACACTGAAGCTTTCTTT	CASSRGQGENTEAFF
TRBV5-1	.	14	TRBJ1-6	.	TGCGCCAGCAGCTCGGGGGCGGGGGAATGGTCCCTCCACTTT	CASSSGAGEWSLHF
TRBV27	.	15	TRBJ1-2	TRBD1	TGTGCCAGCAGTACCCAACAGGGGGCAGGCTATGGCTACACCTTC	CASSTQQGAGYGYTF
TRBV6-5	.	15	TRBJ2-2	TRBD1	TGTGCCAGCAGCCAACAGGGGGTGAACACCGGGGAGCTGTTTTTT	CASSQQGVNTGELFF
TRBV6-4	once	13	TRBJ1-1	TRBD1	TGTGCCAGCAGTGACGGGACAGGGGCTGAAGCTTTCTTT	CASSDGTGAEAFF
TRBV6-6	.	11	TRBJ2-3	.	TGTGCCAGCGCGGTGGTGGATACGCAGTATTTT	CASAVVDTQYF
TRBV11-3	once	14	TRBJ2-3	.	TGTGCCAGCAGCCGAGGACAGAGCACAGATACGCAGTATTTT	CASSRGQSTDTQYF
TRBV19	.	14	TRBJ1-6	TRBD1	TGTGCCAGTAGTTCCCGACAGGGGGCAACACCCCTCCACTTT	CASSSRQGATPLHF
TRBV7-2	.	15	TRBJ2-7	TRBD2	TGTGCCAGCAGCCCACCCGGGACTAGCAACTACGAGCAGTACTTC	CASSPPGTSNYEQYF
TRBV27	.	15	TRBJ1-6	TRBD1	TGTGCCAGCACCGAGACGACAGGGCGTTATTCACCCCTCCACTTT	CASTETTGRYSPLHF
TRBV29-1	.	12	TRBJ1-1	.	TGCAGCGTGAAAGGGGGAAACACTGAAGCTTTCTTT	CSVKGGNTEAFF
TRBV5-1	many	14	TRBJ2-7	.	TGCGCCAGCAGCATACCGGACAGCTCCTACGAGCAGTACTTC	CASSIPDSSYEQYF
TRBV30	once	13	TRBJ2-7	TRBD2	TGTGCCTGGAGTCCCCAGGGAGGGTACGAGCAGTACTTC	CAWSPQGGYEQYF